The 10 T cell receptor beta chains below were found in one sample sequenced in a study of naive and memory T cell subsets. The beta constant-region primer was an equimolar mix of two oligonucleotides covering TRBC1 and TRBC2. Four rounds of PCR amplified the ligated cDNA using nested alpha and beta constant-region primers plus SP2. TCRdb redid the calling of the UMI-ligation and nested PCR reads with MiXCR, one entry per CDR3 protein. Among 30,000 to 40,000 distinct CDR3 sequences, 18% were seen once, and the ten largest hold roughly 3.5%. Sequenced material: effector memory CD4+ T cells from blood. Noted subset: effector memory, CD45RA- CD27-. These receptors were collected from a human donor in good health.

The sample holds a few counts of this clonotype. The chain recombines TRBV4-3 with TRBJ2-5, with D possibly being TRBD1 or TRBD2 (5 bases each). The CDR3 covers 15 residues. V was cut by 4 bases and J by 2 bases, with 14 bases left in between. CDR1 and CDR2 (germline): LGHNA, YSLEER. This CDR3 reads CASSRRTWGQETQYF. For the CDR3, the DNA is TGCGCCAGCAGCCGACGGACTTGGGGGCAAGAGACCCAGTACTTC.

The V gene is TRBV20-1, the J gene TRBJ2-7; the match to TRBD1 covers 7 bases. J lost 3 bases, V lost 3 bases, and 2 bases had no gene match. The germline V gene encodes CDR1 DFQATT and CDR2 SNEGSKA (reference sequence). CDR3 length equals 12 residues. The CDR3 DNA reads TGCAGTGCTAGGGGGACAGTCTACGAGCAGTACTTC. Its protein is CSARGTVYEQYF.

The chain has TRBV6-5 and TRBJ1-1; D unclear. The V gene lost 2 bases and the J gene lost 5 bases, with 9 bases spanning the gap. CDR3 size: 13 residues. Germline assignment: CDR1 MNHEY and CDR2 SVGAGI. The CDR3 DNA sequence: TGTGCCAGCAGTTACGAGGGTGGGACTGAAGCTTTCTTT. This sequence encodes CASSYEGGTEAFF.

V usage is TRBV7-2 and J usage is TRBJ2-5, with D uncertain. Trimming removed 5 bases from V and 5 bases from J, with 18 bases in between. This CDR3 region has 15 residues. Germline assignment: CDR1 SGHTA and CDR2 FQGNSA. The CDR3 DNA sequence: TGTGCCAGCAGCCAAGAGCGATGGGCGAAGGAGACCCAGTACTTC. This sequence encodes CASSQERWAKETQYF.

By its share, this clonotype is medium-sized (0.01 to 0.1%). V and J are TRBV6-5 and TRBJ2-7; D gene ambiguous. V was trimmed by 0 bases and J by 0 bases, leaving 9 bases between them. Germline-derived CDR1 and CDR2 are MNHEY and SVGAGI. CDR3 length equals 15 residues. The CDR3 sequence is CASSYSRSGSYEQYF. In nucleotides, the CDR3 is TGTGCCAGCAGTTACTCGCGATCCGGCTCCTACGAGCAGTACTTC.

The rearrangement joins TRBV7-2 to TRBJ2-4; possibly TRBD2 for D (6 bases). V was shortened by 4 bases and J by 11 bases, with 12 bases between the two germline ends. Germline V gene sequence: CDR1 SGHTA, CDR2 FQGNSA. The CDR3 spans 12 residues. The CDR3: CASSSQTSLQYF. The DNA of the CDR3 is TGTGCCAGCAGCTCCCAGACTAGTCTTCAGTACTTC.

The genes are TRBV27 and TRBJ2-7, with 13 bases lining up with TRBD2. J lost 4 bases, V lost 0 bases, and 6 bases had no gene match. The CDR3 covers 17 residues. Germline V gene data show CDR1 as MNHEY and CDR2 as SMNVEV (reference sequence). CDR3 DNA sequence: TGTGCCAGCAGTTTATCTGGACTAGCGGGAGCTCTGTACGAGCAGTACTTC. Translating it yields CASSLSGLAGALYEQYF.

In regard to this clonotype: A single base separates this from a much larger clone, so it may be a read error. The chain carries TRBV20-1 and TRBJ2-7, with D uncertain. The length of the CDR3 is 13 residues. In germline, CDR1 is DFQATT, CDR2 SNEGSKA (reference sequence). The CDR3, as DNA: TGCAGTGCAGTGCCATGGGCCTCCTACGAGCAGTGCTTC. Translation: CSAVPWASYEQCF.

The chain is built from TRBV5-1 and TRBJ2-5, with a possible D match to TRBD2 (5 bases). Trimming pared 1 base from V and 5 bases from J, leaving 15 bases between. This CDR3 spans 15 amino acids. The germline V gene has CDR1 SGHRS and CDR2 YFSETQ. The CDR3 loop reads CASSLRGFPEETQYF. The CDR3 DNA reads TGCGCCAGCAGCTTGAGAGGGTTTCCTGAGGAGACCCAGTACTTC.

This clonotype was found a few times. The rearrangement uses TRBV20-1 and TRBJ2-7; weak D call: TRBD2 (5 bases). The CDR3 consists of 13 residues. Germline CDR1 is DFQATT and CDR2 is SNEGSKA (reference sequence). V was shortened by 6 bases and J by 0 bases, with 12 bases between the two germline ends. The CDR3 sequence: CSASGERSYEQYF. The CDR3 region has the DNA TGCAGTGCCTCCGGGGAGCGCTCCTACGAGCAGTACTTC.